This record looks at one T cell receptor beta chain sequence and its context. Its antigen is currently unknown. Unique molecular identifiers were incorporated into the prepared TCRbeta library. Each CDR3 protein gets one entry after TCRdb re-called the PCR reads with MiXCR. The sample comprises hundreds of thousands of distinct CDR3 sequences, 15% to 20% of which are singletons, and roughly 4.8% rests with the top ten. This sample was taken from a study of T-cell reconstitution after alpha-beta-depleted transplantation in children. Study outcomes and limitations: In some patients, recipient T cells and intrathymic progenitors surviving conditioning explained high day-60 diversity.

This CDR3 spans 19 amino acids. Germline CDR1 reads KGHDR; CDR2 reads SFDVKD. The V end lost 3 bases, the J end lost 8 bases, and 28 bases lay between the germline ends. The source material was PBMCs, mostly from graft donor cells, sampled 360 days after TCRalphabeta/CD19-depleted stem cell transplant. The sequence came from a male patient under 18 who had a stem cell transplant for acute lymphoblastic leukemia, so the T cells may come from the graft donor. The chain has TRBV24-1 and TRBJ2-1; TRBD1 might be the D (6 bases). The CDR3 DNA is TGTGCCACCAGTGATCCCTCACCACTTCGACAGGCGCTTGTGGATGAGCAGTTCTTC. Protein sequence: CATSDPSPLRQALVDEQFF.